Reported below is one T cell receptor (beta chain). Random hexamers were used to reverse transcribe an amount of about 0.45 to 1 ug RNA. An immunoSEQ multiplex PCR amplified TCR beta CDR3 over 54 Vbeta and 13 Jbeta. TCRdb recomputed calls from the immunoSEQ multiplex PCR reads with MiXCR, one row per CDR3 protein. Of 150,000 or so distinct CDR3 sequences listed, roughly 94% are singletons. This sample stems from a study of CD8 T cells in Susac syndrome. V lost 9 bases, J lost 4 bases, and 6 bases stayed unmatched. The CDR3 extends over 13 amino acids. CDR1 is MNHEY and CDR2 is SMNVEV in the germline V gene (reference sequence).

The receptor was derived from a human donor with Susac syndrome. The sequenced material came from CD4+ T cells from PBMCs. The chain uses TRBV27 and TRBJ2-3; TRBD2 matches 8 bases. The CDR3 DNA is TGTGCCAGAAGCGGGAGCTTGGCAGATACGCAGTATTTT. This gives the protein CARSGSLADTQYF.